Shown below are 13 T cell receptor beta chains from a single sample sequenced in a study of beta chain features in type 1 diabetes. Since all of the isolated RNA was reverse transcribed, expressed TCRB transcripts were what got sequenced. Profiled with immunoSEQ multiplex PCR; TCRdb holds only in-frame clones, not every one. The table records 600,000 or so clones, roughly an eighth of them present only once. Study-level results: TCRB CDR3 length was moderately but significantly reduced in all four CD4+ subsets of Type 1 diabetes patients.

No cognate antigen is known for these TCRs. Material for sequencing was naive CD4+ T cells from blood. All receptors derive from a man between 18 and 29 years old with type 1 diabetes.

This clone has just a few counts. This rearrangement joins TRBV5-1 to TRBJ2-3; unclear D gene. The CDR3 length is 14 residues. Trimming removed 4 bases at V and 2 bases at J, with 11 bases between. The germline gives CDR1 SGHRS, CDR2 YFSETQ. The CDR3 DNA sequence: TGCGCCAGCAGCATCAGAGATCCCACAGATACGCAGTATTTT. Translated, it gives CASSIRDPTDTQYF.

The V call is TRBV7-2, the J call TRBJ1-2; D is unresolved. This CDR3 spans 18 amino acids. Germline V gene lookup returns CDR1 SGHTA and CDR2 FQGNSA. Deletions cut 5 bases from V and 3 bases from J, with 25 bases between. For the CDR3, the DNA is TGTGCCAGCAGCCTTGACGTGAGCTGGAGCCCTCAGGACTATGGCTACACCTTC. Encoded protein: CASSLDVSWSPQDYGYTF.

This clone was seen a handful of times. An end of the junction does not agree with germline; a read error may underlie this. J is TRBJ2-5 and V is TRBV28; TRBD1 agrees at 10 bases. The CDR3 is 15 residues long. Germline assignment: CDR1 MDHEN and CDR2 SYDVKM. Written as DNA, the CDR3 is TGTGCCAGCAGTGATCCGGGACAGGGGAAAGAGCCCCAGTACTTC. Its protein is CASSDPGQGKEPQYF.

This clone was seen only a few times. The CDR3 coding sequence is TGTGCCTGGAACCCACTTAAGAGCACAGATACGCAGTATTTT. This codes for CAWNPLKSTDTQYF. The chain links TRBV30 to TRBJ2-3, with D hard to call. CDR1 is GTSNPN and CDR2 is SVGIG in the germline V gene (reference sequence). The CDR3 covers 14 residues. V lost 4 bases, J lost 0 bases, and 11 bases lay in between.

This clone turned up a few times. The rearrangement links TRBV30 to TRBJ1-2; 9 bases fit TRBD1. The CDR3 extends over 15 amino acids. Germline CDR1 GTSNPN, CDR2 SVGIG (reference sequence). V lost 2 bases to trimming and J lost 3 bases; unmatched junction nucleotides: 7. The CDR3 loop reads CAWSRTGGADYGYTF. The CDR3, as DNA: TGTGCCTGGAGTAGAACAGGGGGCGCGGACTATGGCTACACCTTC. Looking up the rest from reference TRBV30 and TRBJ1-2 gives the full variable domain: SQTIHQWPATLVQPVGSPLSLECTVEGTSNPNLYWYRQAAGRGLQLLFYSVGIGQISSEVPQNLSASRPQDRQFILSSKKLLLSDSGFYLCAWSRTGGADYGYTFGSGTRLTVV.

This clone was observed a few times. The chain is built from TRBV6-1 and TRBJ2-5; TRBD2 matches at 13 bases. The junction had 7 bases not matched to a gene; V was cut back by 2 bases and J by 7 bases. CDR1 is MNHNS and CDR2 is SASEGT in the germline V gene. The CDR3 loop spans 16 amino acids. The CDR3 region has the DNA TGTGCCAGCAGTGAATACGGACTAGCGGGGGCTCGGACCCAGTACTTC. This sequence encodes CASSEYGLAGARTQYF.

In this sample, this clone turned up a few times. The rearrangement links TRBV9 to TRBJ2-3, with TRBD2 matching 7 bases. Per germline, CDR1 SGDLS and CDR2 YYNGEE. The junction had 9 bases not matched to a gene; V was cut back by 0 bases and J by 2 bases. CDR3 length: 17 amino acids. Written as DNA, the CDR3 is TGTGCCAGCAGCGTAGCTCGCGGGAGTTCGATCACAGATACGCAGTATTTT. Its protein is CASSVARGSSITDTQYF.

V usage is TRBV7-2 and J usage is TRBJ2-1; TRBD2 might be the D (6 bases). From germline, CDR1 is SGHTA and CDR2 FQGNSA. Trimming stripped 0 bases from V and 6 bases from J, with 15 bases between. This CDR3 contains 16 residues. CDR3 DNA: TGTGCCAGCAGCTTAGCTGGGGCTAGCGCACCCAATGAGCAGTTCTTC. This codes for CASSLAGASAPNEQFF.

This clone was observed a few times. The rearrangement uses TRBV9 and TRBJ2-5; TRBD1 agrees at 7 bases. V lost 0 bases and J lost 4; bases outside the gene matches: 12. Germline V gives CDR1 SGDLS, CDR2 YYNGEE. This CDR3 contains 17 residues. In DNA, the CDR3 is TGTGCCAGCAGCGTAGCGGTCGACAGGGTTGGTGGAGAGACCCAGTACTTC. Protein sequence: CASSVAVDRVGGETQYF.

J is TRBJ1-6 and V is TRBV5-1, with D possibly TRBD1 on 5 matching bases. The V gene lost 1 base and the J gene lost 9 bases, with 14 bases spanning the gap. The CDR3 totals 15 residues. The germline CDR1 and CDR2 sequences are SGHRS and YFSETQ. The CDR3 DNA follows: TGCGCCAGCAGCTTGTATGCAGGGAACAGTTCACCCCTCCACTTT. Translation: CASSLYAGNSSPLHF. Filled out from reference TRBV5-1 and TRBJ1-6, the complete variable domain reads KAGVTQTPRYLIKTRGQQVTLSCSPISGHRSVSWYQQTPGQGLQFLFEYFSETQRNKGNFPGRFSGRQFSNSRSEMNVSTLELGDSALYLCASSLYAGNSSPLHFGNGTRLTVT.

In this sample, this clone turned up a few times. The V call is TRBV25-1, the J call TRBJ1-1; D not resolved. Germline CDR1 and CDR2: MGHDK and SYGVNS. The CDR3 consists of 13 residues. V was clipped by 6 bases and J by 5 bases, with 13 bases between them. CDR3 loop: CASSVRVATEAFF. The CDR3 DNA reads as TGTGCCAGCAGCGTTAGGGTGGCGACTGAAGCTTTCTTT.

This clone was detected a few times. CDR3 nucleotides: TGTGCCAGCAGCCTGTTGACAGGGAGGATCACTGAAGCTTTCTTT. Translating it yields CASSLLTGRITEAFF. The chain has TRBV5-6 and TRBJ1-1; 7 bases map to TRBD1. The CDR3 has 15 amino acids. J was trimmed by 4 bases and V by 4 bases; bases with no gene match: 10. CDR1 is SGHDT, CDR2 YYEEEE, per germline.

The chain recombines TRBV27 with TRBJ1-4; 7 bases match TRBD1. The CDR3 extends over 15 amino acids. Germline V gene data show CDR1 as MNHEY and CDR2 as SMNVEV (reference sequence). V lost 7 bases to trimming and J lost 8 bases; unmatched junction nucleotides: 13. CDR3 in DNA: TGTGCCAGCACCGCGAAGCGGGACAGTAACGAAAAACTGTTTTTT. Translating gives CASTAKRDSNEKLFF.